These 19 T cell receptor beta chains came from one sample sequenced in a study of blood T cell repertoires in COVID-19. The repertoire was sequenced with immunoSEQ multiplex PCR; TCRdb's copy has only in-frame clones and lacks some. Of around 180,000 clones in the sample, approximately 79% are singletons; the top ten hold 3%. The sample was peripheral blood. These receptors originate from a woman at least 80 years old with acute or convalescent COVID-19.

This rearrangement joins TRBV7-9 to TRBJ2-1; D is possibly TRBD1 (5 bases). Looked up from germline, CDR1 is SEHNR and CDR2 is FQNEAQ (reference sequence). This CDR3 region has 12 residues. Trimming took 6 bases from V and 5 from J, leaving 8 bases between them. The CDR3 nucleotides read TGTGCCAGCAGTCGACAGAACAATGAGCAGTTCTTC. This codes for CASSRQNNEQFF.

V usage is TRBV3-1 (or the pseudogene TRBV3-2) and J usage is TRBJ2-7; 9 bases fit TRBD2. Germline lookup yields CDR1 LGHDT and CDR2 YNNKEL (reference sequence). The trim removed 5 bases at V and 0 bases at J, leaving 2 bases unmatched. The CDR3 length is 14 residues. The CDR3 nucleotides are TGTGCCAGCAGCACGACTAGCGGCTCCTACGAGCAGTACTTC. Translation gives CASSTTSGSYEQYF.

Comments on this clone: Other DNA sequences in the same sample also yield this CDR3. The gene calls are TRBV28 and TRBJ1-1; 7 bases fit TRBD1. CDR3 length: 14 residues. Germline lookup yields CDR1 MDHEN and CDR2 SYDVKM. Trimming took 9 bases from V and 1 from J; bases not matched to a gene: 8. The CDR3 DNA reads TGTGCCAGTAGGACCGGGACAGCGAACACTGAAGCTTTCTTT. This gives the protein CASRTGTANTEAFF.

The sample holds a few counts of this clone. V and J are TRBV7-8 and TRBJ2-1, with 8 bases lining up with TRBD2. This CDR3 comprises 18 residues. Germline CDR1 is SGHVS and CDR2 is FQNEAQ. With 6 bases clipped from V and 4 bases from J, the junction kept 17 bases outside the gene matches. The CDR3 bases are TGTGCCAGCAGTCCTCGTAAGCGGGGGCTTGCTTTTTACAATGAGCAGTTCTTC. This translates into CASSPRKRGLAFYNEQFF.

The V gene is TRBV6-1, the J gene TRBJ1-2, with D unclear. CDR3 length: 15 amino acids. V was pared by 0 bases and J by 8 bases, with 16 bases between. Germline V gene sequence: CDR1 MNHNS, CDR2 SASEGT. The CDR3 spells CASSEAGLGGYGYTF. DNA of the CDR3: TGTGCCAGCAGTGAAGCTGGACTCGGAGGGTACGGCTACACCTTC.

The chain is built from TRBV19 and TRBJ2-2, with 8 positions matching TRBD1. Looked up from germline, CDR1 is LNHDA and CDR2 is SQIVND (reference sequence). Trimming removed 2 bases from V and 3 bases from J; junction bases left unmatched: 8. CDR3 length: 17 amino acids. The CDR3 sequence: CASSISPGGAYTGELFF. As DNA, the CDR3 is TGTGCCAGTAGTATATCTCCAGGGGGCGCGTACACCGGGGAGCTGTTTTTT.

The chain employs TRBV3-1 (or the pseudogene TRBV3-2) and TRBJ1-4; TRBD1 matches at 7 bases. In germline, CDR1 is LGHDT, CDR2 YNNKEL (reference sequence). Unmatched junction bases numbered 13, after V lost 0 bases and J lost 0 bases. The CDR3 spans 20 residues. In DNA form, the CDR3 reads TGTGCCAGCAGCCAAGATCTTGCGCGAGGGGGCGCCGCAACTAATGAAAAACTGTTTTTT. This translates into CASSQDLARGGAATNEKLFF.

The chain is built from TRBV2 and TRBJ2-1, with TRBD2 matching 7 bases. There are 14 residues in the CDR3. The J segment lost 9 bases and the V segment lost 4 bases, leaving 9 bases of the junction unmatched. Germline V CDR1 and CDR2: SNHLY, FYNNEI. The chain's CDR3 is CASSAGRTYGEQFF. The CDR3 bases are TGTGCCAGCAGTGCCGGGAGGACCTACGGTGAGCAGTTCTTC.

The chain links TRBV7-2 to TRBJ2-7; D is possibly TRBD2 (6 bases). The CDR3 totals 15 residues. Germline CDR1 is SGHTA and CDR2 is FQGNSA. V dropped 0 bases and J dropped 0 bases, with 9 bases sitting between them. The DNA of the CDR3 is TGTGCCAGCAGCTTAGCGACGGGAGCCTCCTACGAGCAGTACTTC. Its translation is CASSLATGASYEQYF.

The chain uses TRBV4-2 and TRBJ2-2; 10 bases are a match to TRBD1. Trimming took 5 bases from V and 4 from J; bases not matched to a gene: 7. The CDR3 runs to 16 residues. Germline V lookup: CDR1 LGHNA, CDR2 YNFKEQ. This chain's CDR3 is CASSRTGQGITGELFF. Written as DNA, the CDR3 is TGTGCCAGCAGCAGAACGGGACAGGGGATCACCGGGGAGCTGTTTTTT.

The V call is TRBV5-1, the J call TRBJ2-6, with D perhaps matching TRBD1 (5 bases). The CDR3 contains 16 residues. Trimming took 4 bases from V and 0 from J, leaving 11 bases between them. CDR1 and CDR2 (germline): SGHRS, YFSETQ. The CDR3 DNA follows: TGCGCCAGCAGCCCCCTAGGGGCCTCTGGGGCCAACGTCCTGACTTTC. Translating gives CASSPLGASGANVLTF.

The V and J genes are TRBV7-2 and TRBJ2-7; possibly TRBD2 for D (6 bases). The CDR3 contains 15 residues. V lost 1 base and J 0 bases, leaving 10 bases between the germline ends. Germline V gene sequence: CDR1 SGHTA, CDR2 FQGNSA. The CDR3 loop reads CASSLDSGPSYEQYF. In DNA form, the CDR3 reads TGTGCCAGCAGCTTAGATAGCGGCCCCTCCTACGAGCAGTACTTC.

This sequence joins TRBV19 and TRBJ1-1, with 9 bases matching TRBD1. The CDR3 runs 17 residues. V was clipped by 4 bases and J by 5 bases; unmatched bases: 14. From germline, CDR1 is LNHDA and CDR2 SQIVND (reference sequence). CDR3 bases: TGTGCCAGTAGTAATTTACCCGGGACAGGGTTTAGTACTGAAGCTTTCTTT. Translation gives CASSNLPGTGFSTEAFF.

The chain recombines TRBV12-3 or TRBV12-4 with TRBJ1-1, with D maybe TRBD1 (6 bases). This CDR3 has 11 residues. The V gene lost 3 bases and the J gene lost 8 bases, with 7 bases spanning the gap. The CDR3 loop reads CASSFGTEAFF. The CDR3, as DNA: TGTGCCAGCAGTTTCGGGACAGAAGCTTTCTTT.

V is TRBV6-5 and J is TRBJ1-2, with D maybe TRBD1 (6 bases). The CDR3 runs to 14 residues. CDR1 and CDR2 from the germline V gene are MNHEY and SVGAGI. V lost 7 bases and J 4 bases, leaving 16 bases between the germline ends. CDR3 bases: TGTGCCAGCACTATCGACCTACAGGGCTATGGCTACACCTTC. This translates into CASTIDLQGYGYTF.

The rearrangement links TRBV6-2 or TRBV6-3 to TRBJ1-2; TRBD1 aligns across 9 bases. Germline CDR1 MNHEY, CDR2 SVGEGT. J gave up 2 bases and V 4 bases, and 2 bases lay outside the gene matches. There are 14 residues in the CDR3. In nucleotides, the CDR3 is TGTGCCAGCAGTTCCGGACAGGGGAACTATGGCTACACCTTC. It translates to CASSSGQGNYGYTF.

As for this clone: Other DNA variants within this sample encode the same CDR3. The V call is TRBV9, the J call TRBJ2-5; D might be TRBD1 (5 bases). The CDR3 sequence is 14 residues long. V was clipped by 2 bases and J by 1 base, with 9 bases between them. The V gene's germline CDR1 is SGDLS and CDR2 YYNGEE. The CDR3 reads CASSVGHGQETQYF. CDR3 bases: TGTGCCAGCAGCGTTGGACATGGCCAAGAGACCCAGTACTTC.

This clone was detected once. The rearrangement links TRBV18 to TRBJ1-1; D unresolved. The ends were cut back, 2 bases at V and 1 base at J, with 8 bases in the middle. Germline values: CDR1 KGHSH, CDR2 LQKENI. The length of the CDR3 is 14 residues. CDR3 region: CASSPGWPNTEAFF. The CDR3 DNA reads TGTGCCAGCTCACCAGGTTGGCCGAACACTGAAGCTTTCTTT.

Only one count was recorded for this clone. In nucleotides, the CDR3 is TGTGCCACCAAAGCGGACGACAACACCGGGGAGCTGTTTTTT. Amino acids: CATKADDNTGELFF. V usage is TRBV24-1 and J usage is TRBJ2-2, with D possibly TRBD2 on 5 matching bases. V was shortened by 8 bases and J by 2 bases, with 11 bases between the two germline ends. This CDR3 is built from 14 residues. Germline CDR1 reads KGHDR; CDR2 reads SFDVKD.